This TCR beta chain was found in a study of blood T cell repertoires in COVID-19. Study as a whole: Samples came from the United States, Italy and Spain, spanning acute and convalescent COVID-19. From T cells, B-cell-depleted T cells, or PBMCs came the material, which was cDNA or gDNA.

V lost 0 bases to trimming and J lost 1 base; unmatched junction nucleotides: 3. This CDR3 is 16 amino acids long. Germline V gives CDR1 MNHEY, CDR2 SMNVEV (reference sequence). Original analysis: How many nucleated cells were present was estimated from reference gene primer amplification. The table came from immunoSEQ multiplex PCR; TCRdb's copy has only in-frame clones and leaves some out. Clone size and V and J calls were adopted from that table, with D and trimming inferred from the DNA. The sample consists of some 47,000 clones, 89% of them appearing once. Sequencing input: peripheral blood. This receptor was taken from a man in his 60s with active COVID-19. The chain combines TRBV27 with TRBJ2-3, with 8 bases fitting TRBD2. As DNA, the CDR3 is TGTGCCAGCAGTTTATCGAAAGCGGGGGGCACAGATACGCAGTATTTT. Protein sequence: CASSLSKAGGTDTQYF.